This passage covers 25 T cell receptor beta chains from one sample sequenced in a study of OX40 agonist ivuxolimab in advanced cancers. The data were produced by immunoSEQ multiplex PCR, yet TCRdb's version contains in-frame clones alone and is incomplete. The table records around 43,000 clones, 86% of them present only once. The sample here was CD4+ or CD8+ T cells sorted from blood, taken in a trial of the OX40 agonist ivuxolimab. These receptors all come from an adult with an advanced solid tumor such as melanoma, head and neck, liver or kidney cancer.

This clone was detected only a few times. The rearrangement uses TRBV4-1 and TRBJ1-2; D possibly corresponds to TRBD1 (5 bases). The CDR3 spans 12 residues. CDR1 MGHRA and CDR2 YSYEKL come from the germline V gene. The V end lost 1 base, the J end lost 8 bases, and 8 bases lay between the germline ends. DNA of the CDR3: TGCGCCAGCAGCCAAGGGGGGAAGGGCTACACCTTC. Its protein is CASSQGGKGYTF.

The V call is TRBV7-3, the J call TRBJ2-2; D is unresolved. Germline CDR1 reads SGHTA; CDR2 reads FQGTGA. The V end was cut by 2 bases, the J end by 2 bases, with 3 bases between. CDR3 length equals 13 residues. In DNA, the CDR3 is TGTGCCAGCAGCTTAGGCAACACCGGGGAGCTGTTTTTT. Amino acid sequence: CASSLGNTGELFF.

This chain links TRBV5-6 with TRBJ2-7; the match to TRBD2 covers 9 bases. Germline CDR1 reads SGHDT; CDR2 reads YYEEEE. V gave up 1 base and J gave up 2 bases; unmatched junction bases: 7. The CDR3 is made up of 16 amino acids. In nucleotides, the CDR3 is TGTGCCAGCAGCTTGCCTGCGGGACTAGCTGCCTACGAGCAGTACTTC. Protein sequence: CASSLPAGLAAYEQYF. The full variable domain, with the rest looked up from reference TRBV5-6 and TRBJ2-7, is DAGVTQSPTHLIKTRGQQVTLRCSPKSGHDTVSWYQQALGQGPQFIFQYYEEEERQRGNFPDRFSGHQFPNYSSELNVNALLLGDSALYLCASSLPAGLAAYEQYFGPGTRLTVT.

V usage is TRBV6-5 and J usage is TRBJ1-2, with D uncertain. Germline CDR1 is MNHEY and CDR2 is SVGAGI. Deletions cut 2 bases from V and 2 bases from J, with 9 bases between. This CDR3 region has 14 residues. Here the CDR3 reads CASSYGVLNYGYTF. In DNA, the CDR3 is TGTGCCAGCAGTTACGGGGTTTTGAACTATGGCTACACCTTC.

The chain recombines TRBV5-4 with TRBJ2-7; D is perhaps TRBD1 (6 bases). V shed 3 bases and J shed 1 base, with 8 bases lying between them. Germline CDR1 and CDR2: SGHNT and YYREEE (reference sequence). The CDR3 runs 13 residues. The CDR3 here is CASSSGHSYEQYF. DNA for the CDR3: TGTGCCAGCAGCTCGGGACATTCCTACGAGCAGTACTTC.

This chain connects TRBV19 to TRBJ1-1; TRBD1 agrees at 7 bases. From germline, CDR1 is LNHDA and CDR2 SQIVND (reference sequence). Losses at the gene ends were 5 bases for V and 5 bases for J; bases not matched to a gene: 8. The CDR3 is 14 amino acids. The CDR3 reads CASSVRGRGTEAFF. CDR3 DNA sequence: TGTGCCAGTAGTGTAAGGGGGCGCGGGACTGAAGCTTTCTTT.

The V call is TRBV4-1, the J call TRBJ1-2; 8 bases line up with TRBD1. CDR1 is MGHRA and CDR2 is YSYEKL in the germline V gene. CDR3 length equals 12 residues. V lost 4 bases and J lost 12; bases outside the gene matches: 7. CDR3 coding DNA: TGCGCCAGCAGCCCCGGACAGGGACGAGACACCTTC. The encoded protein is CASSPGQGRDTF.

The CDR3 bases are TGCGCCAGCAGCCAGAAAATAGGGTACGAGCAGTACTTC. It specifies CASSQKIGYEQYF. The genes are TRBV4-1 and TRBJ2-7; no definite D call. V shed 3 bases and J shed 4 bases, with 10 bases lying between them. CDR3 length equals 13 residues. From germline, CDR1 is MGHRA and CDR2 YSYEKL.

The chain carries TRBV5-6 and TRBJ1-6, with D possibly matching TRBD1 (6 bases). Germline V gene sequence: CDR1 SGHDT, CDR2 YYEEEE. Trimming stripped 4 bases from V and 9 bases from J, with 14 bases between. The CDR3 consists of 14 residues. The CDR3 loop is CASSNTGSPSPLHF. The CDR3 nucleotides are TGTGCCAGCAGCAATACAGGGTCCCCTTCACCCCTCCACTTT.

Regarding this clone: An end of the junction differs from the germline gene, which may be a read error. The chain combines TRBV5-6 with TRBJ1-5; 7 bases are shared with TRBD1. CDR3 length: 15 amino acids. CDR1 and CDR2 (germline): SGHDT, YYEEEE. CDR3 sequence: CAGSSDRLGNQPQHF. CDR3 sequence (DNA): TGTGCCGGCAGCTCGGACAGGCTAGGCAATCAGCCCCAGCATTTT.

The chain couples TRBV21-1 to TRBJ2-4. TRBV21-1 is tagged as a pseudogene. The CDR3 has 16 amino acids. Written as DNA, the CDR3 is TGTGCCAGCAGCAAATTTAGGATACTAGCCAAAAACATTCAGTACTTC. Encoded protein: CASSKFRILAKNIQYF.

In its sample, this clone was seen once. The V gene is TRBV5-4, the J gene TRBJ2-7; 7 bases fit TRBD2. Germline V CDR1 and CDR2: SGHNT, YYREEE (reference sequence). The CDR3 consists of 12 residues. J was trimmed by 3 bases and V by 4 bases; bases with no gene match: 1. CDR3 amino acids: CASSGGGYEQYF. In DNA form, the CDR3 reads TGTGCCAGCAGCGGGGGGGGCTACGAGCAGTACTTC. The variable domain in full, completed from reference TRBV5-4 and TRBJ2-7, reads ETGVTQSPTHLIKTRGQQVTLRCSSQSGHNTVSWYQQALGQGPQFIFQYYREEENGRGNFPPRFSGLQFPNYSSELNVNALELDDSALYLCASSGGGYEQYFGPGTRLTVT.

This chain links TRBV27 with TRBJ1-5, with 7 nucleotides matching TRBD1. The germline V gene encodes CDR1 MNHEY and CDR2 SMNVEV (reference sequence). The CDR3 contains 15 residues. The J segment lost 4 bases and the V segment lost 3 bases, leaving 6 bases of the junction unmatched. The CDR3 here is CASSFGPRGNQPQHF. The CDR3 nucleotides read TGTGCCAGCAGTTTCGGTCCCAGGGGGAATCAGCCCCAGCATTTT.

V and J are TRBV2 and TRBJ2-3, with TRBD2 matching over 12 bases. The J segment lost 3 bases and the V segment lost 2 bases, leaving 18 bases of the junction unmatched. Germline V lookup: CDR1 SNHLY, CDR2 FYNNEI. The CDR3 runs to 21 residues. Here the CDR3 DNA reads TGTGCCAGCAGTGAATGGGATACTAGCGGGGGGCCCCTTCTCAATACAGATACGCAGTATTTT. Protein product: CASSEWDTSGGPLLNTDTQYF. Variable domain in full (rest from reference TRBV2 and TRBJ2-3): EPEVTQTPSHQVTQMGQEVILRCVPISNHLYFYWYRQILGQKVEFLVSFYNNEISEKSEIFDDQFSVERPDGSNFTLKIRSTKLEDSAMYFCASSEWDTSGGPLLNTDTQYFGPGTRLTVL.

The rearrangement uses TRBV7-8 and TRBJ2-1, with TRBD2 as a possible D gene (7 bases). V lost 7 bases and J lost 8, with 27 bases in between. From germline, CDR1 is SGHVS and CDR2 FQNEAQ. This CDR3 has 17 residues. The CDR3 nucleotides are TGTGCCAGCAACCTACCGACTGGTGGGGGGGCCTGGGATGAGCAGTTCTTC. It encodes CASNLPTGGGAWDEQFF.

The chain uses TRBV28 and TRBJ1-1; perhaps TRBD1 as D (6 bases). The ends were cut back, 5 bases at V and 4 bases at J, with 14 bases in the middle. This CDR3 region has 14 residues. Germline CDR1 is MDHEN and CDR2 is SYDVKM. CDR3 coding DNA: TGTGCCAGCAGTCCTATCGGGGGCGGCACTGAAGCTTTCTTT. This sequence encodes CASSPIGGGTEAFF.

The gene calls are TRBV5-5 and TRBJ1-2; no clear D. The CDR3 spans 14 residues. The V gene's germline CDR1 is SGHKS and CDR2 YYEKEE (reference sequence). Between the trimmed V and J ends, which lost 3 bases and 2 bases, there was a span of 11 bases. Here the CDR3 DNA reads TGTGCCAGCAGCTCCCCCGGGGTCAACTATGGCTACACCTTC. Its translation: CASSSPGVNYGYTF.

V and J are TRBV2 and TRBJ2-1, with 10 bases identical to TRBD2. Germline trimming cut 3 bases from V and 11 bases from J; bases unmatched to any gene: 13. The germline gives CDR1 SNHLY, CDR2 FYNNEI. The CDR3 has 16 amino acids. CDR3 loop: CASSESAGGAVGQQFF. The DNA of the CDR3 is TGTGCCAGCAGTGAGTCAGCGGGGGGGGCGGTCGGGCAGCAGTTCTTC.

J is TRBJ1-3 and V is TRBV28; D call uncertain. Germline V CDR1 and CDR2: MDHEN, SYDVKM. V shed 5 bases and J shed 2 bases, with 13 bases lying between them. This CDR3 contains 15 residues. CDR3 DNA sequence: TGTGCCAGCAGTCCCCTAGTCCTCACTGGAAACACCATATATTTT. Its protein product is CASSPLVLTGNTIYF.

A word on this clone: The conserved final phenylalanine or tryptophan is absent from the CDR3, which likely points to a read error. The chain's CDR3 is CASSLHQPANWKASPLHL. The CDR3 coding sequence is TGTGCCAGCAGTCTCCACCAGCCCGCCAACTGGAAGGCTTCACCCCTCCACCTT. V is TRBV27 and J is TRBJ1-6; D is unclear. The germline V gene encodes CDR1 MNHEY and CDR2 SMNVEV (reference sequence). Trimming took off 5 bases at V and 9 bases at J, with 26 bases between the two ends. The CDR3 length is 18 residues.

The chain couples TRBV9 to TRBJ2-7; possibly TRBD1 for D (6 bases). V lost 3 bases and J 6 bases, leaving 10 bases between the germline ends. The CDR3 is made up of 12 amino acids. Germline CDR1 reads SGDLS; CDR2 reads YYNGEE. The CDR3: CASSETGFEQYF. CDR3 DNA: TGTGCCAGCAGCGAAACAGGGTTCGAGCAGTACTTC.

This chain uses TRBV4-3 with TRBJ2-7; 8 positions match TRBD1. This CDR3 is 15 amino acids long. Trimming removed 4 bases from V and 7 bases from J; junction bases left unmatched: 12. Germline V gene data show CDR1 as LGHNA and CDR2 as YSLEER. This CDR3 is CASSLRQGTFREQYF. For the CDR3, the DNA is TGCGCCAGCAGCCTGAGACAGGGGACTTTCCGGGAGCAGTACTTC.

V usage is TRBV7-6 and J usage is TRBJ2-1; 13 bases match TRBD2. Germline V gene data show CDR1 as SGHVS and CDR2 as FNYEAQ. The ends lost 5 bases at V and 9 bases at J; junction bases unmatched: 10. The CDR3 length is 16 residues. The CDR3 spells CASSPPGLAGALEQFF. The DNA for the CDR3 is TGTGCCAGCAGCCCGCCCGGACTAGCGGGGGCCCTTGAGCAGTTCTTC. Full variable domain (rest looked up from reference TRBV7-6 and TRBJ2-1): GAGVSQSPRYKVTKRGQDVALRCDPISGHVSLYWYRQALGQGPEFLTYFNYEAQQDKSGLPNDRFSAERPEGSISTLTIQRTEQRDSAMYRCASSPPGLAGALEQFFGPGTRLTVL.

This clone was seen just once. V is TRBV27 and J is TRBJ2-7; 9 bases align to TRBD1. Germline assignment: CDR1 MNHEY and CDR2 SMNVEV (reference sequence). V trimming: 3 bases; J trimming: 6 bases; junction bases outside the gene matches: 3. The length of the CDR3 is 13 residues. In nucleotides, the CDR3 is TGTGCCAGCAGTTTGGGGACAGGGAGCGAGCAGTACTTC. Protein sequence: CASSLGTGSEQYF.

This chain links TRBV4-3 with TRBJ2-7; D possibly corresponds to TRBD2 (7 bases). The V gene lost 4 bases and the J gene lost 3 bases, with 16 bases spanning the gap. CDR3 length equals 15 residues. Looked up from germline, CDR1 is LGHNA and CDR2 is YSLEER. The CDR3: CASSPRGEGVYEQYF. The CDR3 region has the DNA TGCGCCAGCAGCCCACGAGGGGAGGGGGTCTACGAGCAGTACTTC.